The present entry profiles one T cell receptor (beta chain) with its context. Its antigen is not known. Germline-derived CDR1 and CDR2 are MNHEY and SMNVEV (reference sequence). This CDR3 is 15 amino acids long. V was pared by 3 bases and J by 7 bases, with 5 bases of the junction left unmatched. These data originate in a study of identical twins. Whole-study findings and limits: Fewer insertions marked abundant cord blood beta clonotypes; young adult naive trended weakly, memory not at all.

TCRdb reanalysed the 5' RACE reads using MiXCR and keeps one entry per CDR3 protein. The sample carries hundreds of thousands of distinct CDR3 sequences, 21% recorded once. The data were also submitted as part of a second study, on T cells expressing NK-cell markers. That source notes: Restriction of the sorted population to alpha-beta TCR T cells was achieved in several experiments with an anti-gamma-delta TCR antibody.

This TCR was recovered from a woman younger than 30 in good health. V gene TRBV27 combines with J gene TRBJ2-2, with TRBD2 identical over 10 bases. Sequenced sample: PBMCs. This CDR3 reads CASSFLAGANGELFF. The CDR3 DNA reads TGTGCCAGCAGTTTTCTAGCGGGAGCGAACGGGGAGCTGTTTTTT.